These 3 T cell receptor beta chains came from one sample sequenced in a study of regulatory T cells in long-lasting Graves disease. Relying on iRepertoire HTBI primers and Arm-PCR of CDR3 regions, the team built TCR beta libraries. TCRdb passed the multiplex PCR reads through MiXCR, listing each CDR3 protein once. The table records 450,000 to 600,000 distinct CDR3 sequences, about a sixth of them present only once. Described time point: newly diagnosed GD, antithyroid drugs for less than 3 months. After RNA was extracted from PBMCs, the TCR library was made from it. This sample was shared with a second study, whose subject was T cells in Graves' hyperthyroidism and ophthalmopathy.

This material consisted of peripheral blood mononuclear cells (PBMCs), taken at new diagnosis, from a patient treated with antithyroid drugs. The source of these receptors is a man between 40 and 49 years old with Graves disease.

The chain uses TRBV10-3 and TRBJ2-7, with a weak D call TRBD1 (6 bases). V gave up 0 bases and J gave up 5 bases, with 17 bases separating them. The CDR3 sequence is 16 residues long. The germline CDR1 and CDR2 sequences are ENHRY and SYGVKD. This CDR3 reads CAISESGRGRPDEQYF. In nucleotides, the CDR3 is TGTGCCATCAGTGAGTCGGGCAGGGGTCGTCCGGACGAGCAGTACTTC.

The chain links TRBV7-3 to TRBJ2-5; D gene ambiguous. V dropped 8 bases and J dropped 5 bases, with 12 bases sitting between them. CDR3 length: 12 amino acids. CDR1 is SGHTA and CDR2 is FQGTGA in the germline V gene. The CDR3 spells CASGSNAETQYF. CDR3 nucleotides: TGTGCCAGCGGCTCCAACGCGGAGACCCAGTACTTC.

The chain links TRBV29-1 to TRBJ2-7, with D perhaps given as TRBD1 or TRBD2 (5 bases each). This CDR3 contains 14 residues. Deletions cut 5 bases from V and 0 bases from J, with 14 bases between. The germline V gene has CDR1 SQVTM and CDR2 ANQGSEA. DNA for the CDR3: TGCAGCGTTAAACGGGGCCCTAGCTCCTACGAGCAGTACTTC. It codes for CSVKRGPSSYEQYF.